These T cell receptor beta chains were read from a single sample in a study of CD8 T cells in Susac syndrome. From the immunoSEQ multiplex PCR reads, TCRdb called clonotypes with MiXCR, one entry per CDR3 protein. The sample lists tens of thousands of distinct CDR3 sequences; roughly 92% were seen once. Sequences were obtained from CD8+ T cells from PBMCs. These TCRs come from a human donor with Susac syndrome. The CDR3 runs from the conserved cysteine through the conserved F or W. The order of the fields is V gene, clone size, J gene, D gene, CDR3 DNA, CDR3 protein. A D gene is named only where the DNA matches it firmly. Size tells how often a clone was seen (once, few, many) or the class of an expanded clone, and some rows leave it out.

V gene: TRBV9; clone size: NA; J gene: TRBJ2-2; D gene: NA; CDR3 DNA: TGTGCCAGCAGCACGCGGGGCAGACACACCGGGGAGCTGTTTTTT; CDR3 protein: CASSTRGRHTGELFF
V gene: TRBV19; clone size: NA; J gene: TRBJ2-1; D gene: NA; CDR3 DNA: TGTGCCAGTAGTACAGGGTCTCCCAATGAGCAGTTCTTC; CDR3 protein: CASSTGSPNEQFF
V gene: TRBV27; clone size: NA; J gene: TRBJ2-7; D gene: NA; CDR3 DNA: TGTGCCAGCAGTGGGCCGGGGAGTGTTGGCGAGCAGTACTTC; CDR3 protein: CASSGPGSVGEQYF
V gene: TRBV7-2; clone size: NA; J gene: TRBJ2-2; D gene: NA; CDR3 DNA: TGTGCCAGCAGTGGGTTCGGCGGGGAGCTGTTTTTT; CDR3 protein: CASSGFGGELFF
V gene: TRBV28; clone size: NA; J gene: TRBJ1-2; D gene: NA; CDR3 DNA: TGTGCCAGCAGTCTAATTTCGGGGGGCGGCTACACCTTC; CDR3 protein: CASSLISGGGYTF
V gene: TRBV30; clone size: NA; J gene: TRBJ1-1; D gene: NA; CDR3 DNA: TGTGCCTGGAAACTCGGAGGTCCCGCGGTAGGCACTGAAGCTTTCTTT; CDR3 protein: CAWKLGGPAVGTEAFF
V gene: TRBV19; clone size: NA; J gene: TRBJ2-4; D gene: TRBD2; CDR3 DNA: TGTGCCAGTAGGGGAGGGCTAGGTGCCAAAAACATTCAGTACTTC; CDR3 protein: CASRGGLGAKNIQYF
V gene: TRBV21-1; clone size: NA; J gene: TRBJ2-1; D gene: NA; CDR3 DNA: TGTGCCAGCAGCAACCCAGACAGGTACAACAATGAGCAGTTCTTC; CDR3 protein: CASSNPDRYNNEQFF
V gene: TRBV19; clone size: NA; J gene: TRBJ2-1; D gene: NA; CDR3 DNA: TGTGCCAGTAGTATAGGGCAGACCACCTACAATGAGCAGTTCTTC; CDR3 protein: CASSIGQTTYNEQFF
V gene: TRBV27; clone size: NA; J gene: TRBJ2-5; D gene: NA; CDR3 DNA: TGTGCCAGCAGCCTTAAGGGAAATATAGAGACCCAGTACTTC; CDR3 protein: CASSLKGNIETQYF
V gene: TRBV9; clone size: NA; J gene: TRBJ1-1; D gene: NA; CDR3 DNA: TGTGCCAGCAGCGCTACAGGTCTACACACTGAAGCTTTCTTT; CDR3 protein: CASSATGLHTEAFF
V gene: TRBV7-9; clone size: NA; J gene: TRBJ1-2; D gene: NA; CDR3 DNA: TGTGCCAGCAGCTTTGACATCGCCTACTATGGCTACACCTTC; CDR3 protein: CASSFDIAYYGYTF
V gene: TRBV5-6; clone size: NA; J gene: TRBJ1-2; D gene: NA; CDR3 DNA: TGTGCCAGCAGCTGTTTATTTTCGTCGTGGGAGGGGGGGACAAGGGGCTACACCTTC; CDR3 protein: CASSCLFSSWEGGTRGYTF
V gene: TRBV30; clone size: NA; J gene: TRBJ1-2; D gene: TRBD1; CDR3 DNA: TGTGCCTGGACAGGGGGTGATTATGGCTACACCTTC; CDR3 protein: CAWTGGDYGYTF
V gene: TRBV20-1; clone size: NA; J gene: TRBJ2-4; D gene: NA; CDR3 DNA: TGCAGTGCTGTCCTAACGGGGGCAGGCCCGCGCAATAAGACCCTAGCCAAAAACATTCAGTACTTC; CDR3 protein: CSAVLTGAGPRNKTLAKNIQYF
V gene: TRBV28; clone size: NA; J gene: TRBJ1-2; D gene: NA; CDR3 DNA: TGTGCCAGCAGTTTTGGGGGGGCGGGTGGCTACACCTTC; CDR3 protein: CASSFGGAGGYTF
V gene: TRBV20-1; clone size: NA; J gene: TRBJ2-7; D gene: TRBD2; CDR3 DNA: TGCAGTGCTAGAGCCACTAGCGGGAGCGAGCAGTACTTC; CDR3 protein: CSARATSGSEQYF
V gene: TRBV27; clone size: NA; J gene: TRBJ1-1; D gene: NA; CDR3 DNA: TGTGCCAGCAGTTCTCAGCAGGGTTTGAACACTGAAGCTTTCTTT; CDR3 protein: CASSSQQGLNTEAFF
V gene: TRBV7-6; clone size: once; J gene: TRBJ2-2; D gene: NA; CDR3 DNA: TGTGCCACGTTGGATTCCGGGGAGCTGTTTTTT; CDR3 protein: CATLDSGELFF
V gene: TRBV5-1; clone size: NA; J gene: TRBJ1-1; D gene: TRBD1; CDR3 DNA: TGCGCCAGCAGCTTCGGACAGGTCGGGGGTGAAGCTTTCTTT; CDR3 protein: CASSFGQVGGEAFF
V gene: TRBV4-1; clone size: NA; J gene: TRBJ2-1; D gene: NA; CDR3 DNA: TGCGCCAGCAGCTCCAGGACCGTATCCTACAATGAGCAGTTCTTC; CDR3 protein: CASSSRTVSYNEQFF
V gene: TRBV30; clone size: NA; J gene: TRBJ2-1; D gene: TRBD1; CDR3 DNA: TGTGCCTGGTACAGGGGAACCTACAATGAGCAGTTCTTC; CDR3 protein: CAWYRGTYNEQFF
V gene: TRBV24-1; clone size: NA; J gene: TRBJ2-7; D gene: NA; CDR3 DNA: TGTGCCACCAGTGGTAAGAGTTCCTACGAGCAGTACTTC; CDR3 protein: CATSGKSSYEQYF
V gene: TRBV6-6; clone size: NA; J gene: TRBJ1-6; D gene: NA; CDR3 DNA: TGTGCCAGCAGTTACTCGATAGGACAGCTAGATTCACCCCTCCACTTT; CDR3 protein: CASSYSIGQLDSPLHF